The rows below give T cell receptor beta chains drawn from one sample of a study of T-cell memory formation after mild COVID-19. TCRdb re-derived calls from the 5' RACE reads in MiXCR, one entry per CDR3 protein. The sample shows tens of thousands of distinct CDR3 sequences, about 14% of them seen only once. Sequencing was carried out using PBMCs or a T cell subset sorted from them (not recorded which). Every receptor here comes from an adult woman who had mild COVID-19 (a few samples of this study predate the infection). Cell type and time point are not known. CDR3s leave out the opening cysteine and the closing phenylalanine or tryptophan. The order of the fields is V gene, J gene, clone size, D gene, CDR3 protein. The D gene is left open where the match is weak. Clone size is given for some rows only: seen once, a few or many times, or a class if the clone is expanded.

v_call: TRBV9; j_call: TRBJ1-2; clone_size: few; d_call: NA; cdr3_aa: ASSAPGTSRYGYT
v_call: TRBV5-1; j_call: TRBJ2-7; clone_size: NA; d_call: NA; cdr3_aa: ASSLGTGQGYEQY
v_call: TRBV4-3; j_call: TRBJ2-7; clone_size: NA; d_call: NA; cdr3_aa: ASSQDLSYEQY
v_call: TRBV7-9; j_call: TRBJ2-5; clone_size: NA; d_call: NA; cdr3_aa: ASSTGTYQETQY
v_call: TRBV6-6; j_call: TRBJ2-1; clone_size: few; d_call: TRBD2; cdr3_aa: ASSYASMRLARWNEQF
v_call: TRBV7-9; j_call: TRBJ2-7; clone_size: NA; d_call: NA; cdr3_aa: ASSHGYEQY
v_call: TRBV30; j_call: TRBJ1-1; clone_size: few; d_call: TRBD1; cdr3_aa: AYNSGTGHTEAF
v_call: TRBV11-2; j_call: TRBJ1-5; clone_size: few; d_call: TRBD1; cdr3_aa: ASIQGPNQPQH
v_call: TRBV29-1; j_call: TRBJ2-2; clone_size: NA; d_call: TRBD2; cdr3_aa: SVDSGGDTGELF
v_call: TRBV7-8; j_call: TRBJ2-1; clone_size: NA; d_call: TRBD2; cdr3_aa: ASSLVVTSGGISYNEQF
v_call: TRBV9; j_call: TRBJ2-2; clone_size: NA; d_call: NA; cdr3_aa: ASSVASTGELF
v_call: TRBV7-9; j_call: TRBJ2-7; clone_size: NA; d_call: NA; cdr3_aa: ASSSPQGRGQY
v_call: TRBV14; j_call: TRBJ2-7; clone_size: NA; d_call: NA; cdr3_aa: ASSQAGVSYEQY
v_call: TRBV7-8; j_call: TRBJ2-2; clone_size: NA; d_call: NA; cdr3_aa: ASSKGNTGELF
v_call: TRBV7-9; j_call: TRBJ2-6; clone_size: NA; d_call: NA; cdr3_aa: ASSPPLDGANVLT
v_call: TRBV30; j_call: TRBJ2-1; clone_size: few; d_call: NA; cdr3_aa: AWSGDKGAYNEQF